This T cell receptor beta chain is from a study of lymphopenia after photon versus proton radiotherapy. Broader study findings: Photon-treated patients lost naive T cells and TCR diversity; proton-treated stayed stable. Post-nadir diversity loss with photons came from oligoclonal expansion, particularly CD8+ Temra cells. A bigger post-nadir fall in TCR diversity correlated inversely with survival time in deceased patients.

Concerning this clone itself: Its antigen remains unknown.

The data were produced by immunoSEQ multiplex PCR, yet TCRdb's version contains in-frame clones alone and is incomplete. Here the sample spans about 22,000 clones, about 89% being singletons. The clonotype originates from a man older than 75 with esophageal cancer. The sequenced sample was peripheral blood, obtained from a patient treated with proton-based radiotherapy.

The CDR3, as DNA: TGTGCCACCAGCCCCGGACCGGGTTTGGGAACCGGGGAGCTGTTTTTT. It specifies CATSPGPGLGTGELFF. V and J are TRBV15 and TRBJ2-2; D ambiguous. Germline-derived CDR1 and CDR2 are LNHNV and YYDKDF (reference sequence). This CDR3 contains 16 residues. V was trimmed by 5 bases and J by 5 bases, leaving 18 bases between them.